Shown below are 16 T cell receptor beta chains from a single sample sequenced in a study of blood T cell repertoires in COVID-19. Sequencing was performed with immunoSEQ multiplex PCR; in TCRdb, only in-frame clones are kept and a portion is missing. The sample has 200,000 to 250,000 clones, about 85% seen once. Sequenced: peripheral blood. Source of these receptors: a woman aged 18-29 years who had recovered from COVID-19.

CDR3 amino acids: CASSLSAVPYGYTF. The DNA for the CDR3 is TGTGCCAGCAGTTTATCCGCGGTTCCCTATGGCTACACCTTC. The rearrangement uses TRBV27 and TRBJ1-2; D unresolved. This CDR3 contains 14 residues. The germline V gene encodes CDR1 MNHEY and CDR2 SMNVEV (reference sequence). The V gene lost 0 bases and the J gene lost 4 bases, with 9 bases spanning the gap.

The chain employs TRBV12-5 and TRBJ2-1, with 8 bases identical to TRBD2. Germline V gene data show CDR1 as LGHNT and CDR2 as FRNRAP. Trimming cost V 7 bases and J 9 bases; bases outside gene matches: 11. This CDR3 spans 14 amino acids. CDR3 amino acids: CASDSPGLALEQFF. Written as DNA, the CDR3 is TGTGCTAGTGATTCCCCTGGACTAGCTCTTGAGCAGTTCTTC.

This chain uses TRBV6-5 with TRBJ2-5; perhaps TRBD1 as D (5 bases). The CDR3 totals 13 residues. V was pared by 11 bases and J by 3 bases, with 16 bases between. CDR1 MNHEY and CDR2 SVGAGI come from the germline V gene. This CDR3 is CASKGQGKETQYF. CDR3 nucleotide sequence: TGTGCCTCGAAAGGGCAGGGTAAAGAGACCCAGTACTTC.

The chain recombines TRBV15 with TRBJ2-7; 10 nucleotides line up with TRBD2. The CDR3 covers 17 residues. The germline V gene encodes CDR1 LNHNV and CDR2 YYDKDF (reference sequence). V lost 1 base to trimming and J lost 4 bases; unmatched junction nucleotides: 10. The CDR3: CATSRGGGGLAQYEQYF. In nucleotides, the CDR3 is TGTGCCACCAGCAGAGGCGGCGGGGGACTAGCGCAATACGAGCAGTACTTC.

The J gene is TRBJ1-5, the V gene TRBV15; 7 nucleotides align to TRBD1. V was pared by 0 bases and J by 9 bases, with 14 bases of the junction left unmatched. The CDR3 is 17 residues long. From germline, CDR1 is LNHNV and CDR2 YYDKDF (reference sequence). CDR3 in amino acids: CATSRDRTGPTFLPQHF. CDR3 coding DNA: TGTGCCACCAGCAGAGATCGGACAGGACCCACGTTTCTGCCCCAGCATTTT.

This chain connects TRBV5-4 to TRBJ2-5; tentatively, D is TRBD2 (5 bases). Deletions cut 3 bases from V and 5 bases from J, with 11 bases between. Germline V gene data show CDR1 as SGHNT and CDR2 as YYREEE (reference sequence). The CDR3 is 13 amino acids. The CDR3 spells CASSSPSGETQYF. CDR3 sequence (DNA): TGTGCCAGCAGCTCCCCCTCGGGGGAGACCCAGTACTTC.

CDR3 amino acids: CASSALAGGEQFF. The CDR3 DNA is TGCGCCAGCAGTGCACTAGCGGGAGGAGAGCAGTTCTTC. The J gene is TRBJ2-1, the V gene TRBV10-1; 12 nucleotides align to TRBD2. This CDR3 contains 13 residues. The germline V gene has CDR1 WNHNN and CDR2 SYGVQD (reference sequence). The J segment lost 10 bases and the V segment lost 4 bases, leaving 2 bases of the junction unmatched.

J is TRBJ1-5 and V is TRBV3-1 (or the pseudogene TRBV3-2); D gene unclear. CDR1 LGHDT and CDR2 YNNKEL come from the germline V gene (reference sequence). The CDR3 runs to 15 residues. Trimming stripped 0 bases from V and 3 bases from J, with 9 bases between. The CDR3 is CASSQEHSFNQPQHF. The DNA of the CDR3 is TGTGCCAGCAGCCAAGAACACAGCTTCAATCAGCCCCAGCATTTT.

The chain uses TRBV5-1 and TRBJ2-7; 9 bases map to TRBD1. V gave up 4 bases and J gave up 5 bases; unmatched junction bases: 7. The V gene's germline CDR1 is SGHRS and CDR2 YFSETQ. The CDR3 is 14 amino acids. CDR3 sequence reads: CASSDPGQGNEQYF. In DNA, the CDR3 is TGCGCCAGCAGCGATCCGGGACAGGGAAACGAGCAGTACTTC.

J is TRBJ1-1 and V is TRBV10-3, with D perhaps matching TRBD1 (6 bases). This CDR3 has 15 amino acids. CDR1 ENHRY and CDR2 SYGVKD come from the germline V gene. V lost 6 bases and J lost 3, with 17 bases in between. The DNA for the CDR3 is TGTGCCATCAGCTATGGGCAGGGGAGGGACACTGAAGCTTTCTTT. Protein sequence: CAISYGQGRDTEAFF.

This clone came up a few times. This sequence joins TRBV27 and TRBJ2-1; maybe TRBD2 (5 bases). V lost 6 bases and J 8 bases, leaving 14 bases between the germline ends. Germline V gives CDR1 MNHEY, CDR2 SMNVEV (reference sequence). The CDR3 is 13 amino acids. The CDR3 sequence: CASSLLLGDEQFF. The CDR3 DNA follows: TGTGCCAGCAGCCTCTTACTAGGCGATGAGCAGTTCTTC.

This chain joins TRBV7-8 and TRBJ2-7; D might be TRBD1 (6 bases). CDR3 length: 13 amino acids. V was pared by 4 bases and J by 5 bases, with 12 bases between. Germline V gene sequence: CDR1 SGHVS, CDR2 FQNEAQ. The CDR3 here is CASSSTGTHEQYF. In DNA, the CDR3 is TGTGCCAGCAGCTCCACAGGGACCCACGAGCAGTACTTC.

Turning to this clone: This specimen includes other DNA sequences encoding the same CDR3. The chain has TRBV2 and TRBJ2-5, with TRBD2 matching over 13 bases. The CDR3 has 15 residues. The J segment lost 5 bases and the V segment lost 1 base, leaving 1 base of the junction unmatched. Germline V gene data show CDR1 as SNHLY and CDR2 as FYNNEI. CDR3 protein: CASSEGLAGGETQYF. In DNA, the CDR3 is TGTGCCAGCAGTGAAGGACTAGCGGGAGGTGAGACCCAGTACTTC.

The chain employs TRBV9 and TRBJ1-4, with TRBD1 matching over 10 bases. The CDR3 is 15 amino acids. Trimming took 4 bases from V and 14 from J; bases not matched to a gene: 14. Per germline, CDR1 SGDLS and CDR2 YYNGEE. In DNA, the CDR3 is TGTGCCAGCAGCCCACTTGACAGGGGGCGAAGGTTGCTGTTTTTT. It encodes CASSPLDRGRRLLFF.

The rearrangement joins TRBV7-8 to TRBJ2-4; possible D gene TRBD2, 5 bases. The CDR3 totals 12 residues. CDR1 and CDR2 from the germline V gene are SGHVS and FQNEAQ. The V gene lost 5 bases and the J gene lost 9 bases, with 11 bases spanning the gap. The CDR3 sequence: CASSPGRGIQYF. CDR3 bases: TGTGCCAGCAGCCCCGGCCGGGGCATTCAGTACTTC.

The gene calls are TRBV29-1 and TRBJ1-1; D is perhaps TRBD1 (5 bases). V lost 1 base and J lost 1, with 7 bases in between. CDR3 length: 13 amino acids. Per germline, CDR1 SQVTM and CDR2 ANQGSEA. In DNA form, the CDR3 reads TGCAGCGTTGAAGGCAGGGCGAACACTGAAGCTTTCTTT. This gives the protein CSVEGRANTEAFF.